This T cell receptor (beta chain) was sequenced for a study of T cell repertoires and HLA-DP antigens. This clone has a single count. The antigen remains unidentified. This CDR3 contains 16 residues. Trimming left V 2 bases short and J 4 bases short, with 17 bases between. The germline CDR1 and CDR2 sequences are MNHEY and SVGAGI. Profiling relied on immunoSEQ multiplex PCR, and the TCRdb table lists in-frame clones only, not all of them. The repertoire has fewer than 75,000 clones, 80% of them found once; the top ten carry 1.5% to 2%. Study-level results: Sorted CD137+ clonality was 0.35 to 0.45 for both alloantigens, versus around 0.04 pre-culture.

Sequenced material: CD4+ T cells from PBMCs. The genes are TRBV6-5 and TRBJ1-2; D ambiguous. The source of this sequence is a man in his sixties in good health and CMV-seronegative. Here the CDR3 DNA reads TGTGCCAGCAGTTACGGATCCGGGTCTACCCTCTATGGCTACACCTTC. It encodes CASSYGSGSTLYGYTF.